This T cell receptor beta chain derives from a study of blood T cell repertoires in COVID-19. At the level of the study: COVID-19 samples collected from the United States, Italy and Spain covered acute and convalescent phases. Sources were T cells, B-cell-depleted T cells, or PBMCs; the material itself was cDNA or gDNA.

The authors' processing: How many nucleated cells were present was estimated from reference gene primer amplification. Profiling relied on immunoSEQ multiplex PCR, and the TCRdb table lists in-frame clones only, not all of them. V, J and clone size were drawn from that table, and D and trimming were deduced from the DNA. The data show 250,000 to 300,000 clones, roughly 89% seen once. From germline, CDR1 is MNHEY and CDR2 SVGAGI. Trimming removed 0 bases from V and 3 bases from J, with 11 bases in between. The CDR3 has 15 residues. Sequencing was performed on peripheral blood. The TCR was taken from a woman aged 40 to 50 who had recovered from COVID-19. V gene TRBV6-5 combines with J gene TRBJ1-1; possible D gene TRBD1, 5 bases. The CDR3 here is CASSYSAGGDTEAFF. DNA for the CDR3: TGTGCCAGCAGTTACTCAGCGGGGGGGGACACTGAAGCTTTCTTT.